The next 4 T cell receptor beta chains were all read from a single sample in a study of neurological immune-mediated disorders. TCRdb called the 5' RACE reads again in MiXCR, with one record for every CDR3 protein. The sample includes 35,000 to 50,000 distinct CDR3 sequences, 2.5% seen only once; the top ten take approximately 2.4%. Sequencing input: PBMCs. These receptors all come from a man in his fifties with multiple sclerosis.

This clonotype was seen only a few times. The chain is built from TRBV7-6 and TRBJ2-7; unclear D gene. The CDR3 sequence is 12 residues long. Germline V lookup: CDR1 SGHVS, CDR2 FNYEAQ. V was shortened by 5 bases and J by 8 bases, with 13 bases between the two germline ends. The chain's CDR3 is CASSANSEKQYF. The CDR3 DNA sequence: TGTGCCAGCAGCGCAAATAGTGAGAAGCAGTACTTC.

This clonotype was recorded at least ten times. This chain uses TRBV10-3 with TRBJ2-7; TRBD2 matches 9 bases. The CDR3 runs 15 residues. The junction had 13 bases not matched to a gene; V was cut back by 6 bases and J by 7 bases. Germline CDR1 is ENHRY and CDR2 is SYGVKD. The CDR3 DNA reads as TGTGCCATCAGGGGAGCGGGGGGCCTCTCGGGGGAGCAGTACTTC. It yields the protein CAIRGAGGLSGEQYF.

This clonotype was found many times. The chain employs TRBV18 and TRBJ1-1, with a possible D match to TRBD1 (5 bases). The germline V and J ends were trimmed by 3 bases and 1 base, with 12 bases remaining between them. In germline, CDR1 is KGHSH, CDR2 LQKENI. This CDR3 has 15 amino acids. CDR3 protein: CASSPLGEANTEAFF. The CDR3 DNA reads TGTGCCAGCTCACCTTTGGGGGAGGCGAACACTGAAGCTTTCTTT.

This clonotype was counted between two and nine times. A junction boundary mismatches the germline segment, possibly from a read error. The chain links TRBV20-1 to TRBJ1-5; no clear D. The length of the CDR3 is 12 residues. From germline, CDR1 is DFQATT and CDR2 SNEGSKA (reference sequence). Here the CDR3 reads CSASLRSQPQNF. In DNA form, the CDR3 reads TGCAGTGCTAGTCTCAGGTCTCAGCCCCAGAATTTT.